The 9 T cell receptor beta chains presented below share a single source sample, sequenced in a study of PD-1 blockade in classical Hodgkin lymphoma (dated by TCRdb to 2020 to 2022). This specimen's time point label, per the study, means: cycle 4 day 1 (C4D1), after more than five weeks of nivolumab. Relapse after autologous stem cell transplantation had occurred in all trial patients, and cohorts A, B and C were distinguished by prior brentuximab vedotin exposure. CD4+ T cells were purified from thawed PBMCs by magnetic negative selection with a Miltenyi CD4+ T cell isolation kit. The library was obtained by the immunoSEQ multiplex PCR assay. TCRdb provides this immuneACCESS table in a form limited to in-frame rearrangements. Some clones are lacking; in checked studies, under half of them reflect an unresolved V gene, and why the rest are absent is not known. The sample records roughly 30,000 clones, about 81% of which are singletons. In total, the top ten clones hold about 0.85% of the sample.

The sequencing here drew on CD4+ T cells from blood, taken before the fourth cycle of nivolumab. The receptors stem from a human donor with classical Hodgkin lymphoma.

This clone has only one observation. This chain links TRBV7-9 with TRBJ1-4; D remains unclear. The CDR3 consists of 15 residues. The ends were cut back, 1 base at V and 8 bases at J, with 14 bases in the middle. Germline loops: CDR1 SEHNR, CDR2 FQNEAQ (reference sequence). Here the CDR3 DNA reads TGTGCCAGCAGCTTAGGCGGCGCCGCAGGAGAAAAACTGTTTTTT. Amino acids: CASSLGGAAGEKLFF. Filled out from reference TRBV7-9 and TRBJ1-4, the complete variable domain reads DTGVSQNPRHKITKRGQNVTFRCDPISEHNRLYWYRQTLGQGPEFLTYFQNEAQLEKSRLLSDRFSAERPKGSFSTLEIQRTEQGDSAMYLCASSLGGAAGEKLFFGSGTQLSVL.

V gene TRBV10-3 combines with J gene TRBJ2-3; TRBD2 might be the D (6 bases). Germline V CDR1 and CDR2: ENHRY, SYGVKD. The CDR3 is 14 residues long. With 6 bases removed from V and 0 bases from J, the gap between germline ends came to 10 bases. This CDR3 reads CAIRTGTSTDTQYF. In nucleotides, the CDR3 is TGTGCCATCAGAACCGGGACTAGCACAGATACGCAGTATTTT.

The gene calls are TRBV5-1 and TRBJ1-4; D is unclear. The germline gives CDR1 SGHRS, CDR2 YFSETQ. V lost 5 bases to trimming and J lost 7 bases, with 9 bases between them. This CDR3 has 12 residues. The CDR3 nucleotides read TGCGCCAGCAGGGAGCCCCCTGAAAAACTGTTTTTT. It codes for CASREPPEKLFF. The entire variable domain, with the rest obtained from reference TRBV5-1 and TRBJ1-4, is as follows: KAGVTQTPRYLIKTRGQQVTLSCSPISGHRSVSWYQQTPGQGLQFLFEYFSETQRNKGNFPGRFSGRQFSNSRSEMNVSTLELGDSALYLCASREPPEKLFFGSGTQLSVL.

This sequence joins TRBV10-2 and TRBJ2-7; D unresolved. Per germline, CDR1 WSHSY and CDR2 SAAADI. V was shortened by 8 bases and J by 3 bases, with 5 bases between the two germline ends. This CDR3 region has 10 residues. The CDR3 here is CASSNYEQYF. The CDR3 nucleotides read TGCGCCAGCTCGAACTACGAGCAGTACTTC.

This chain's CDR3 is CASSLQWGGYGYTF. For the CDR3, the DNA is TGTGCCAGCAGCTTGCAGTGGGGCGGCTATGGCTACACCTTC. The V and J genes are TRBV5-8 and TRBJ1-2; TRBD1 is a possible D gene (5 bases). Germline lookup yields CDR1 SGHTS and CDR2 YDEGEE. V lost 1 base and J lost 4, with 11 bases in between. This CDR3 contains 14 residues.

The J gene is TRBJ2-2, the V gene TRBV6-5; D is possibly TRBD2 (5 bases). This CDR3 comprises 13 residues. The ends were cut back, 5 bases at V and 6 bases at J, with 10 bases in the middle. From germline, CDR1 is MNHEY and CDR2 SVGAGI. CDR3: CASSRTESGELFF. The CDR3 coding sequence is TGTGCCAGCAGTCGGACTGAATCCGGGGAGCTGTTTTTT.

This rearrangement joins TRBV5-1 to TRBJ1-1, with 7 bases fitting TRBD1. This CDR3 is built from 15 residues. The J segment lost 1 base and the V segment lost 4 bases, leaving 7 bases of the junction unmatched. Germline lookup yields CDR1 SGHRS and CDR2 YFSETQ. This CDR3 is CASSRDRVGNTEAFF. CDR3 in DNA: TGCGCCAGCAGCAGAGACAGGGTGGGGAACACTGAAGCTTTCTTT.

This chain connects TRBV12-5 to TRBJ2-5; weak D call: TRBD2 (6 bases). The germline gives CDR1 LGHNT, CDR2 FRNRAP. Trimming pared 6 bases from V and 0 bases from J, leaving 8 bases between. There are 13 residues in the CDR3. This CDR3 is CASGEGYQETQYF. CDR3 bases: TGTGCTAGTGGGGAGGGCTACCAAGAGACCCAGTACTTC.

This clone has more than one count but fewer than ten. The J gene is TRBJ1-2, the V gene TRBV10-1; D gene unclear. V was pared by 1 base and J by 4 bases, with 19 bases between. Germline V gene data show CDR1 as WNHNN and CDR2 as SYGVQD (reference sequence). The CDR3 length is 17 residues. CDR3 in amino acids: CASSECAHRSRAYGYTF. The CDR3 coding sequence is TGCGCCAGCAGTGAGTGTGCCCATAGATCACGGGCCTATGGCTACACCTTC.